The next 5 T cell receptor beta chains were all read from a single sample in a study of blood T cell repertoires in COVID-19. The repertoire was sequenced with immunoSEQ multiplex PCR; TCRdb's copy has only in-frame clones and lacks some. Of some 130,000 clones listed, 65% to 80% were seen once; the top ten hold 3% to 4.5%. Material: peripheral blood. Every receptor here comes from a man aged 55 to 70 with acute or convalescent COVID-19.

This chain uses TRBV7-2 with TRBJ2-1, with TRBD2 identical over 8 bases. After removal of 5 bases from V and 5 bases from J, the junction contained 8 bases not matched to a gene. Germline loops: CDR1 SGHTA, CDR2 FQGNSA. This CDR3 spans 15 amino acids. CDR3 amino acids: CASSQNGRVNNEQFF. CDR3 in DNA: TGTGCCAGCAGCCAGAACGGGAGGGTCAACAATGAGCAGTTCTTC.

V gene TRBV19 combines with J gene TRBJ2-1; maybe TRBD1 (5 bases). Trimming stripped 3 bases from V and 4 bases from J, with 13 bases between. This CDR3 spans 15 amino acids. Germline V gene sequence: CDR1 LNHDA, CDR2 SQIVND (reference sequence). The CDR3 DNA sequence: TGTGCCAGTAGTATGGACCAGGGTCTGTACAATGAGCAGTTCTTC. Its protein is CASSMDQGLYNEQFF. The full variable domain, its missing parts supplied by reference TRBV19 and TRBJ2-1, is DGGITQSPKYLFRKEGQNVTLSCEQNLNHDAMYWYRQDPGQGLRLIYYSQIVNDFQKGDIAEGYSVSREKKESFPLTVTSAQKNPTAFYLCASSMDQGLYNEQFFGPGTRLTVL.

The rearrangement joins TRBV6-5 to TRBJ1-3, with D tentatively TRBD1 (6 bases). The CDR3 runs 14 residues. The V gene lost 4 bases and the J gene lost 7 bases, with 14 bases spanning the gap. Germline-derived CDR1 and CDR2 are MNHEY and SVGAGI. In DNA form, the CDR3 reads TGTGCCAGCAGTTTGGACAGTTGGGGGAACACCATATATTTT. Its protein product is CASSLDSWGNTIYF.

The rearrangement uses TRBV15 and TRBJ1-6, with D unresolved. From germline, CDR1 is LNHNV and CDR2 YYDKDF (reference sequence). The CDR3 loop spans 16 amino acids. V lost 0 bases, J lost 7 bases, and 13 bases lay in between. The CDR3 reads CATSREAAGQNSPLHF. Here the CDR3 DNA reads TGTGCCACCAGCAGAGAAGCAGCAGGCCAAAATTCACCCCTCCACTTT.

The DNA of the CDR3 is TGTGCCAGCTCACTACGACAGGGTGGAGAGACCCAGTACTTC. It codes for CASSLRQGGETQYF. V usage is TRBV18 and J usage is TRBJ2-5, with 7 positions matching TRBD1. CDR3 length equals 14 residues. J gave up 4 bases and V 4 bases, and 6 bases lay outside the gene matches. Germline values: CDR1 KGHSH, CDR2 LQKENI. The complete variable domain, with remaining parts taken from reference TRBV18 and TRBJ2-5, reads NAGVMQNPRHLVRRRGQEARLRCSPMKGHSHVYWYRQLPEEGLKFMVYLQKENIIDESGMPKERFSAEFPKEGPSILRIQQVVRGDSAAYFCASSLRQGGETQYFGPGTRLLVL.